This is a list of T cell receptor beta chains from one sample in a study of blood T cell repertoires in COVID-19. Clones were read by immunoSEQ multiplex PCR, and TCRdb kept only the in-frame ones, dropping some. The repertoire holds about 190,000 clones, with approximately 91% as singletons. The sample consisted of peripheral blood. These receptors were obtained from a young man with acute or convalescent COVID-19. CDR3s include the opening cysteine and the closing phenylalanine or tryptophan. Fields, in order: D gene, J gene, CDR3 length, clone size, V gene, CDR3 protein, CDR3 DNA. D genes are given only for firm matches. Clone size appears in some rows only: once, few, many, or a class for an expanded clone.

>.|TRBJ1-1|15|.|TRBV7-3
CASSLSAGVGTEAFF
TGTGCCAGCAGCTTAAGTGCAGGGGTGGGCACTGAAGCTTTCTTT
>TRBD2|TRBJ2-7|18|.|TRBV30
CAWSIGLAGARVTYEQYF
TGTGCCTGGAGTATCGGACTAGCGGGAGCCAGGGTAACCTACGAGCAGTACTTC
>.|TRBJ1-1|16|.|TRBV28
CASSLSPDSLNTEAFF
TGTGCCAGCAGTTTATCGCCGGACAGCTTGAACACTGAAGCTTTCTTT
>.|TRBJ2-1|15|.|TRBV5-4
CASSLAASSYNEQFF
TGTGCCAGCAGCTTGGCCGCTAGCTCCTACAATGAGCAGTTCTTC
>TRBD1|TRBJ2-7|15|.|TRBV18
CASSPPSRQGGEQYF
TGTGCCAGCTCACCACCGAGTAGACAGGGGGGCGAGCAGTACTTC
>.|TRBJ2-7|15|.|TRBV19
CASSITAGAGDEQYF
TGTGCCAGTAGTATAACCGCAGGAGCAGGGGACGAGCAGTACTTC
>.|TRBJ1-2|13|.|TRBV4-1
CASSQVGSAPYTF
TGCGCCAGCAGCCAAGTCGGGTCCGCCCCTTACACCTTC
>TRBD2|TRBJ2-7|15|.|TRBV5-8
CASSWGGRGPYEQYF
TGTGCCAGCAGCTGGGGGGGACGGGGCCCCTACGAGCAGTACTTC
>TRBD2|TRBJ2-1|15|.|TRBV27
CASRQGLAGDNEQFF
TGTGCCAGCAGACAGGGACTAGCGGGGGATAATGAGCAGTTCTTC
>TRBD1|TRBJ2-2|16|few|TRBV23-1
CASSQLWDRENGELFF
TGCGCCAGCAGTCAATTGTGGGACAGGGAGAACGGGGAGCTGTTTTTT
>TRBD2|TRBJ2-1|16|.|TRBV7-3
CASSLGFGGSSNEQFF
TGTGCCAGCAGCTTAGGGTTTGGCGGGAGCTCCAATGAGCAGTTCTTC
>TRBD2|TRBJ2-7|11|.|TRBV5-1
CASSLGLAMYF
TGCGCCAGCAGCCTCGGACTAGCGATGTACTTC
>TRBD1|TRBJ1-5|15|.|TRBV7-2
CASRSDRGSGQPQHF
TGTGCCAGCAGGAGTGACAGGGGGTCTGGGCAGCCCCAGCATTTT
>.|TRBJ2-5|14|.|TRBV5-1
CASSVDLPGETQYF
TGCGCCAGCAGCGTGGACCTACCGGGGGAGACCCAGTACTTC
>TRBD1|TRBJ1-4|16|.|TRBV6-6
CASSYSVSGGDEKLFF
TGTGCCAGCAGTTACTCGGTATCAGGGGGAGATGAAAAACTGTTTTTT
>TRBD1|TRBJ2-7|16|.|TRBV5-5
CASSLGRGTATYEQYF
TGTGCCAGCAGCTTGGGAAGAGGGACAGCCACCTACGAGCAGTACTTC
>.|TRBJ2-3|13|.|TRBV7-9
CASSPGGSHTQYF
TGTGCCAGCAGTCCCGGGGGTTCTCATACGCAGTATTTT
>.|TRBJ1-1|14|.|TRBV5-1
CASRLGAENTEAFF
TGCGCCAGCAGACTGGGGGCGGAGAACACTGAAGCTTTCTTT
>TRBD2|TRBJ2-6|20|.|TRBV28
CASNPRLAGNIVAGANVLTF
TGTGCCAGCAACCCTAGACTAGCGGGCAATATTGTGGCTGGGGCCAACGTCCTGACTTTC
>TRBD2|TRBJ2-2|15|.|TRBV11-1
CASSLASGRVGELFF
TGTGCCAGCAGCTTAGCAAGCGGGAGGGTCGGGGAGCTGTTTTTT
>.|TRBJ2-7|13|.|TRBV7-9
CASSWGDPYEQYF
TGTGCCAGCAGCTGGGGGGACCCCTACGAGCAGTACTTC
>TRBD2|TRBJ2-2|17|.|TRBV5-1
CASSLVAGGRNTGELFF
TGCGCCAGCAGCTTGGTGGCGGGAGGGCGAAACACCGGGGAGCTGTTTTTT
>TRBD1|TRBJ1-2|14|.|TRBV28
CASSLTGVNYGYTF
TGTGCCAGCAGTTTGACAGGGGTCAACTATGGCTACACCTTC
>.|TRBJ1-6|16|.|TRBV10-3
CAISESGGRLISPLHF
TGTGCCATCAGTGAGTCGGGGGGACGGTTGATTTCACCCCTCCACTTT
>.|TRBJ1-1|14|.|TRBV11-3
CASSLGQGNTEAFF
TGTGCCAGCAGCCTCGGACAAGGGAACACTGAAGCTTTCTTT
>TRBD1|TRBJ1-5|15|once|TRBV2
CASSVFRGPDQPQHF
TGTGCCAGCAGTGTTTTCAGGGGGCCTGATCAGCCCCAGCATTTT
>.|TRBJ2-5|14|once|TRBV6-5
CASSYAAQVGTQYF
TGTGCCAGCAGTTACGCGGCTCAAGTGGGGACCCAGTACTTC
>TRBD2|TRBJ2-1|19|once|TRBV9
CASSVAPGSGGSRTNEQFF
TGTGCCAGCAGCGTAGCTCCCGGTAGCGGGGGCTCAAGGACCAATGAGCAGTTCTTC
>.|TRBJ1-1|13|.|TRBV28
CASSPHLNTEAFF
TGTGCCAGCAGTCCCCACTTGAACACTGAAGCTTTCTTT
>.|TRBJ2-1|13|.|TRBV7-2
CASSLIIGDEQFF
TGTGCCAGCAGCTTAATAATCGGGGATGAGCAGTTCTTC
>.|TRBJ2-1|14|.|TRBV7-8
CASSLGRAQNEQFF
TGTGCCAGCAGCTTAGGCAGGGCTCAGAATGAGCAGTTCTTC
>.|TRBJ1-3|12|.|TRBV10-3
CATGSSGNTIYF
TGTGCCACCGGGAGCTCTGGAAACACCATATATTTT
>TRBD1|TRBJ1-1|13|.|TRBV12-3/TRBV12-4
CASSPAQDRAAFF
TGTGCCAGCAGTCCCGCCCAGGACAGGGCCGCTTTCTTT
>TRBD1|TRBJ1-1|16|.|TRBV6-6
CASSFPQGGMNTEAFF
TGTGCCAGCAGTTTCCCTCAGGGGGGCATGAACACTGAAGCTTTCTTT